In this sample, the clone carrying this T cell receptor beta chain turned up a few times. Its antigen is as yet unknown. This sample stems from a study of cytomegalovirus exposure and HLA in healthy donors. It was with 60 Vbeta and 13 Jbeta primers that the PCR ran. Using immunoSEQ multiplex PCR, the repertoire was profiled, and TCRdb retains in-frame clones only, with some absent. The sample lists some 180,000 clones, roughly four fifths occurring once. V gave up 4 bases and J gave up 3 bases; unmatched junction bases: 8. This CDR3 has 16 residues. CDR1 and CDR2 (germline): WSHSY, SAAADI. Points from the study as a whole: Reports indicate that TCR beta sequences accurately predicted the HLA-A and HLA-B alleles of most subjects. Associated with cytomegalovirus, according to the listing, were around 160 TCR beta chains. When presence/absence was analysed, sequencing depth was taken to be roughly uniform across donors.

Source material: PBMCs. The gene calls are TRBV10-2 and TRBJ2-1, with 8 nucleotides matching TRBD2. This TCR was sampled from a man aged 25 to 40 in good health and CMV-seronegative. The chain's CDR3 is CASSGVREDYYNEQFF. CDR3 nucleotide sequence: TGCGCCAGCAGTGGGGTGCGGGAGGACTACTACAATGAGCAGTTCTTC.